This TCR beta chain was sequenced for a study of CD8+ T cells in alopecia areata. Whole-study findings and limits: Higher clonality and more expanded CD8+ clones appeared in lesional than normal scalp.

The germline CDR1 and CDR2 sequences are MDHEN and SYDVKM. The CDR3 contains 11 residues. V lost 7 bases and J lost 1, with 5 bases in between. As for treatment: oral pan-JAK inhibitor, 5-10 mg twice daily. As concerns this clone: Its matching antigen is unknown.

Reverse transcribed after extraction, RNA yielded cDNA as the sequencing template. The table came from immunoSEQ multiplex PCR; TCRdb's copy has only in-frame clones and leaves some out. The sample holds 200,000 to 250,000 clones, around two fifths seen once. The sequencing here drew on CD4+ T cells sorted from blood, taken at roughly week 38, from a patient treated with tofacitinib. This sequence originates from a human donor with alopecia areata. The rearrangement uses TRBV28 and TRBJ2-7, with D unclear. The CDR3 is CASTRSYEQYF. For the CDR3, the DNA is TGTGCCAGCACCAGGTCCTACGAGCAGTACTTC.